The TCR beta chain under discussion was sequenced for a study of blood T cell repertoires in COVID-19. Study-level information: Sources were T cells, B-cell-depleted T cells, or PBMCs; the material itself was cDNA or gDNA.

Authors' processing steps: Reference gene primer amplification yielded estimated nucleated cell counts. Here immunoSEQ multiplex PCR was the method, and the copy in TCRdb shows in-frame clones only, minus some. The D gene and trimming were derived from the DNA, and the V and J assignments and clone size from that table. The sample carries tens of thousands of clones, about 92% recorded once. With 2 bases removed from V and 1 base from J, the gap between germline ends came to 5 bases. The length of the CDR3 is 13 residues. In germline, CDR1 is MGHRA, CDR2 YSYEKL. One Seattle source followed patients from active infection through their disease course.

Sequenced sample: peripheral blood. The chain has TRBV4-1 and TRBJ2-5, with D hard to call. This TCR derives from a man aged 50 or older with COVID-19, enrolled during active disease. In DNA, the CDR3 is TGCGCCAGCAGCCAAAACATCCAAGAGACCCAGTACTTC. The encoded protein is CASSQNIQETQYF.